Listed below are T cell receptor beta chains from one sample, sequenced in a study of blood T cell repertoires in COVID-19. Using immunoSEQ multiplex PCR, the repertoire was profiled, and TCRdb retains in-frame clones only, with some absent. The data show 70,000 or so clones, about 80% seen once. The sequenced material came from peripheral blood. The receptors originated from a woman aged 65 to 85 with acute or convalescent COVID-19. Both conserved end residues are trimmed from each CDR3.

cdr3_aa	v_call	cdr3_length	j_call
ASRDYRQRNTEAF	TRBV6-5	13	TRBJ1-1
ASSRTARNTEAF	TRBV7-3	12	TRBJ1-1
ASSITIQGSGNTIY	TRBV5-1	14	TRBJ1-3
ASSTDGSGRGETQY	TRBV3-1/TRBV3-2	14	TRBJ2-5
ASSSPAGISYNEQF	TRBV11-2	14	TRBJ2-1
ASSYAPGQRGKNIQY	TRBV19	15	TRBJ2-4
ASSLRPGTQNTEAF	TRBV5-1	14	TRBJ1-1
ALQGGQGDYGYT	TRBV2	12	TRBJ1-2
SVSTGTGGVHGYT	TRBV29-1	13	TRBJ1-2
ASSGASSYNEQF	TRBV18	12	TRBJ2-1
ASSLGGVETQY	TRBV9	11	TRBJ2-5
ASSQEGSLRHRSGNTIY	TRBV3-1/TRBV3-2	17	TRBJ1-3
ASSYSNRGSEAF	TRBV6-5	12	TRBJ1-1
ASSPQDSLRVGGRTEAF	TRBV27	17	TRBJ1-1
ASSSNREGRGEQF	TRBV19	13	TRBJ2-1
ASSPGHDHTDTQY	TRBV6-5	13	TRBJ2-3
ASSQSGGPPYEQY	TRBV6-5	13	TRBJ2-7
ASRTVSNQPQH	TRBV2	11	TRBJ1-5
ASSSSGTGGSEQY	TRBV5-1	13	TRBJ2-7
ASLLGAGLNTEAF	TRBV19	13	TRBJ1-1
ASTGGLKAGVNEQF	TRBV5-1	14	TRBJ2-1
ASSSGLAGGTSTDTQY	TRBV5-1	16	TRBJ2-3